Listed below are T cell receptor beta chains from one sample, sequenced in a study of blood T cell repertoires in COVID-19. The protocol was immunoSEQ multiplex PCR, while the TCRdb copy is restricted to in-frame clones and leaves out a portion. The table has roughly 100,000 clones, approximately 80% seen once. The sequenced material came from peripheral blood. These receptors originate from a human donor in a cohort sampled during active or convalescent COVID-19. The CDR3 runs from the conserved cysteine through the conserved F or W. D genes are given only for firm matches. The size of a clone is reported for some rows only, either as once, few or many, or as a class for expanded clones.

V gene	clone size	J gene	D gene	CDR3 DNA	CDR3 protein
TRBV5-6	-	TRBJ2-1	TRBD2	TGTGCCAGCAGCCCCCGGGGACTAGCGGATCTCAGCTCCTACAATGAGCAGTTCTTC	CASSPRGLADLSSYNEQFF
TRBV9	once	TRBJ2-1	-	TGTGCCAGCAATTCCGGGACTCTAGCCGGCTCCTACAATGAGCAGTTCTTC	CASNSGTLAGSYNEQFF
TRBV2	-	TRBJ1-5	-	TGTGCCAGCAGCCTCTATAGCAATCAGCCCCAGCATTTT	CASSLYSNQPQHF
TRBV9	-	TRBJ1-2	-	TGTGCCAGCAGCGTAGCCCAGGGCGGGGATGGCTACACCTTC	CASSVAQGGDGYTF
TRBV15	-	TRBJ1-1	-	TGTGCCACCAGCATTAGGGGCCGGGACACTGAAGCTTTCTTT	CATSIRGRDTEAFF
TRBV4-3	once	TRBJ2-2	TRBD1	TGCGCCAGCAGCCAAGCGATATGGCAGGGGGCCGGGGAGCTGTTTTTT	CASSQAIWQGAGELFF
TRBV19	-	TRBJ1-1	-	TGTGCCAGTGGGGAGGGGCGCGGGAACACTGAAGCTTTCTTT	CASGEGRGNTEAFF
TRBV18	-	TRBJ2-3	-	TGTGCCAGCTCATTACACCCCGGCGGAAGCACAGATACGCAGTATTTT	CASSLHPGGSTDTQYF
TRBV6-2/TRBV6-3	-	TRBJ1-5	-	TGTGCCAGCAGTTACTCGAGGGCAAGCGATCAGCCCCAGCATTTT	CASSYSRASDQPQHF
TRBV5-1	-	TRBJ2-7	TRBD1	TGCGCCAGCGCCCCAGCAGGGGGTGGCTACGAGCAGTACTTC	CASAPAGGGYEQYF
TRBV2	few	TRBJ1-5	-	TGTGCCAGCAGTGCCGACAGCAACAATCAGCCCCAGCATTTT	CASSADSNNQPQHF
TRBV4-2	-	TRBJ1-2	-	TGTGCCAGCAGCCGCCCCTCCGCGGATGGGTACTATGGCTACACCTTC	CASSRPSADGYYGYTF
TRBV2	-	TRBJ1-5	-	TGTGCCAGCAAGGCCAGGGGAGTTGGTAATCAGCCCCAGCATTTT	CASKARGVGNQPQHF
TRBV9	few	TRBJ1-1	-	TGTGCCAGCAGCGCCGGACAGTCGACGAGAAGCACTGAAGCTTTCTTT	CASSAGQSTRSTEAFF
TRBV7-2	-	TRBJ2-7	TRBD2	TGTGCCAGCAGTTCAAAGCGGGGATACGAGCAGTACTTC	CASSSKRGYEQYF
TRBV30	few	TRBJ1-2	-	TGTGCCTGGAGTACCGGACAAGAAGGTTATGGCTACACCTTC	CAWSTGQEGYGYTF
TRBV11-2	-	TRBJ2-7	-	TGTGCCAGCAGCCCCAGGGGGGCGCCTATTTCCTACGAGCAGTACTTC	CASSPRGAPISYEQYF
TRBV5-1	-	TRBJ1-4	-	TGCGCCAGCAGCGTCGGGGGGATTGAAAAACTGTTTTTT	CASSVGGIEKLFF
TRBV3-1/TRBV3-2	-	TRBJ2-7	-	TGTGCCAGCAGCCAAACTGGCGAGCAGTACTTC	CASSQTGEQYF
TRBV10-3	-	TRBJ1-4	TRBD1	TGTGCCATCAGTGATGAGGGGGGGACAGGGTATGAAGAAAAACTGTTTTTT	CAISDEGGTGYEEKLFF
TRBV14	-	TRBJ1-2	-	TGTGCCAGCAGCGAGGGTAAAGGAGTATCCTATGGCTACACCTTC	CASSEGKGVSYGYTF
TRBV4-1	-	TRBJ1-6	TRBD1	TGCGCCAGCAGCCAAGATGAGGGGGCGGATTCACCCCTCCACTTT	CASSQDEGADSPLHF
TRBV9	-	TRBJ2-2	TRBD1	TGTGCCAGCAGCGTAGATTCAGGGACAGTAAAAACCGGGGAGCTGTTTTTT	CASSVDSGTVKTGELFF
TRBV7-2	-	TRBJ1-3	-	TGTGCCAGCAGCTTGAACACTAGAAACACCATATATTTT	CASSLNTRNTIYF
TRBV18	-	TRBJ1-5	-	TGTGCCAGCTCACTCAACAGGTTCCCAAGCAATCAGCCCCAGCATTTT	CASSLNRFPSNQPQHF
TRBV5-1	-	TRBJ2-4	TRBD2	TGCGCCAGCACCCCGGGAGGGGCTGAGGCCAAAAACATTCAGTACTTC	CASTPGGAEAKNIQYF
TRBV19	-	TRBJ2-3	TRBD2	TGTGCCAGTACTAGCGGATCTAGCACAGATACGCAGTATTTT	CASTSGSSTDTQYF
TRBV2	-	TRBJ1-5	-	TGTGCCAGCAGTGAGGGGAGGAATCAGCCCCAGCATTTT	CASSEGRNQPQHF
TRBV11-3	-	TRBJ2-3	-	TGTGCCAGCGCAACATTGTCAGGCCCATATACGCAGTATTTT	CASATLSGPYTQYF
TRBV15	-	TRBJ2-1	-	TGTGCCACCAGCAGCAGAACCGGGACACATTACAATGAGCAGTTCTTC	CATSSRTGTHYNEQFF
TRBV5-1	-	TRBJ2-1	-	TGCGCCAGCAGCCTCTGGGGGGAGAATGAGCAGTTCTTC	CASSLWGENEQFF